Listed below are T cell receptor beta chains from one sample, sequenced in a study of graft-versus-host responses after intestinal transplantation. These receptors have no known antigen. Here immunoSEQ multiplex PCR was the method, and the copy in TCRdb shows in-frame clones only, minus some. Of about 100,000 clones detected, approximately 84% appear once; the ten largest clones hold around 0.86%. The specimen was unstimulated CD4+ T cells sorted from spleen or lymph node cells, collected before transplant. The origin of the receptors is a human donor who was the organ donor for an intestinal transplant. The CDR3 runs from the conserved cysteine through the conserved F or W. D genes are given only for firm matches. Rows give clone size only sometimes, using once, few, many, or a class for an expanded clone.

j_gene,v_gene,abundance,d_gene,CDR3aa,CDR3nt
TRBJ2-5,TRBV21-1,NA,NA,CASSTLDRGQETQYF,TGTGCCAGCAGCACCCTGGACAGGGGTCAAGAGACCCAGTACTTC
TRBJ1-2,TRBV6-1,NA,NA,CASRDGANYGYTF,TGTGCCTCTCGTGACGGAGCGAACTATGGCTACACCTTC
TRBJ2-7,TRBV7-3,NA,TRBD2,CASSSSGGREQYF,TGTGCCAGCAGCAGTAGCGGGGGCAGGGAGCAGTACTTC
TRBJ1-3,TRBV10-3,once,NA,CAISEAGGTSGNTIYF,TGTGCCATCAGTGAGGCGGGGGGGACCTCTGGAAACACCATATATTTT
TRBJ2-7,TRBV6-1,once,NA,CASSSQGGSYEQYF,TGTGCCAGCAGTTCCCAAGGGGGCTCCTACGAGCAGTACTTC
TRBJ2-1,TRBV5-4,few,NA,CASSTASRFGGGYNEQFF,TGTGCCAGCAGCACCGCTTCCAGATTCGGCGGTGGCTACAATGAGCAGTTCTTC
TRBJ2-3,TRBV7-2,NA,NA,CASSPIRGSTDTQYF,TGTGCCAGCAGCCCGATACGGGGTAGCACAGATACGCAGTATTTT
TRBJ1-2,TRBV6-1,NA,NA,CASSPIMTYVGGYTF,TGTGCCAGCAGTCCAATAATGACTTACGTGGGGGGCTACACCTTC
TRBJ1-3,TRBV27,NA,NA,CASSLTGSSGNTIYF,TGTGCCAGCAGTTTGACAGGCTCCTCTGGAAACACCATATATTTT
TRBJ1-4,TRBV5-1,NA,NA,CASSLGGGQLFF,TGCGCCAGCAGCTTGGGCGGGGGTCAACTGTTTTTT
TRBJ1-5,TRBV25-1,once,NA,CASRLGQGGSQPQHF,TGTGCCAGCAGACTCGGCCAGGGTGGAAGTCAGCCCCAGCATTTT
TRBJ1-2,TRBV6-1,NA,TRBD1,CASLTGQGKFDGYTF,TGTGCCAGCTTGACCGGACAGGGGAAGTTTGATGGCTACACCTTC
TRBJ2-1,TRBV9,NA,NA,CASSDVGGSYNEQFF,TGTGCCAGCAGCGACGTGGGGGGCTCCTACAATGAGCAGTTCTTC
TRBJ1-2,TRBV9,NA,TRBD1,CASSDTGGARRDGYTF,TGTGCCAGCAGCGACACAGGGGGAGCGCGTAGGGATGGCTACACCTTC
TRBJ1-4,TRBV5-6,NA,NA,CASSLGARLSNEKLFF,TGTGCCAGCAGCTTGGGGGCGAGGCTATCTAATGAAAAACTGTTTTTT